This passage covers 23 T cell receptor beta chains from one sample sequenced in a study of cytomegalovirus exposure and HLA in healthy donors. 13 Jbeta primers and 60 Vbeta primers were used for the PCR. Sequencing was performed with immunoSEQ multiplex PCR; in TCRdb, only in-frame clones are kept and a portion is missing. The sample includes approximately 160,000 clones, around three quarters of them seen just once. The sequencing input was PBMCs. Receptors were obtained from a woman aged 25 to 45 in good health and CMV-seronegative.

This clone appeared a few times. The chain couples TRBV9 to TRBJ2-7; a possible D gene is TRBD1 (6 bases). Germline CDR1 and CDR2: SGDLS and YYNGEE. Trimming took 0 bases from V and 3 from J, leaving 22 bases between them. The CDR3 is 18 amino acids. The CDR3 sequence: CASSVGHTTGICFYEQYF. The DNA for the CDR3 is TGTGCCAGCAGCGTAGGCCACACTACAGGGATATGTTTCTACGAGCAGTACTTC.

The rearrangement uses TRBV7-3 and TRBJ2-7; D is uncertain. This CDR3 is 13 amino acids long. The germline V gene has CDR1 SGHTA and CDR2 FQGTGA. V gave up 3 bases and J gave up 3 bases, with 9 bases separating them. CDR3 nucleotide sequence: TGTGCCAGCAGCTTCGAAAGAGGCTACGAGCAGTACTTC. The encoded protein is CASSFERGYEQYF.

This clone has a handful of counts. The V call is TRBV18, the J call TRBJ2-5; possibly TRBD2 for D (5 bases). The CDR3 is 15 residues long. V lost 4 bases and J lost 3, with 15 bases in between. The germline CDR1 and CDR2 sequences are KGHSH and LQKENI. CDR3 DNA: TGTGCCAGCTCACACGGAAGAAAGAGGGAAGAGACCCAGTACTTC. This gives the protein CASSHGRKREETQYF. The whole variable domain, remainder taken from reference TRBV18 and TRBJ2-5, is NAGVMQNPRHLVRRRGQEARLRCSPMKGHSHVYWYRQLPEEGLKFMVYLQKENIIDESGMPKERFSAEFPKEGPSILRIQQVVRGDSAAYFCASSHGRKREETQYFGPGTRLLVL.

This sequence joins TRBV7-8 and TRBJ2-5, with 10 bases lining up with TRBD2. After removal of 8 bases from V and 5 bases from J, the junction contained 17 bases not matched to a gene. This CDR3 has 17 residues. CDR1 is SGHVS and CDR2 is FQNEAQ in the germline V gene. Written as DNA, the CDR3 is TGTGCCAGCGGGCAACCAACTAGCGGGGAGATAAGGGAGACCCAGTACTTC. Translation gives CASGQPTSGEIRETQYF.

In its sample, this clone was seen once. The J gene is TRBJ1-5, the V gene TRBV14; 10 bases match TRBD1. The V gene end was trimmed by 4 bases and the J gene end by 0 bases; junction bases not matched to a gene: 21. Germline lookup yields CDR1 SGHDN and CDR2 FVKESK. This CDR3 spans 22 amino acids. The CDR3 here is CASSPGGTGALGYNYSNQPQHF. The CDR3 region has the DNA TGTGCCAGCAGCCCCGGGGGGACAGGGGCGCTAGGGTACAATTATAGCAATCAGCCCCAGCATTTT.

This clone was seen only once. The J gene is TRBJ2-5, the V gene TRBV9; 7 bases are a match to TRBD2. This CDR3 is 16 amino acids long. Trimming took 4 bases from V and 1 from J; bases not matched to a gene: 10. Germline V gene lookup returns CDR1 SGDLS and CDR2 YYNGEE. CDR3 protein: CASSTEDLAAQETQYF. The CDR3 region has the DNA TGTGCCAGCAGCACCGAGGACCTAGCGGCCCAAGAGACCCAGTACTTC.

The rearrangement uses TRBV5-4 and TRBJ2-7; 9 bases align to TRBD1. The CDR3 has 13 residues. Germline values: CDR1 SGHNT, CDR2 YYREEE (reference sequence). V lost 7 bases and J lost 2; bases outside the gene matches: 4. CDR3 nucleotides: TGTGCCAGCGGCCGACAGGGGGCCTACGAGCAGTACTTC. This encodes CASGRQGAYEQYF.

In regard to this clone: One end of the junction is discordant with germline, which a read error may explain. This same CDR3 is encoded by further DNA sequences in the sample. The genes are TRBV5-1 and TRBJ2-7; 9 nucleotides match TRBD1. Germline loops: CDR1 SGHRS, CDR2 YFSETQ. The CDR3 spans 15 residues. The CDR3 nucleotides are TGCGCCAGCAGCTTGGAAGGGACAGGGTCCTACGAGCAGTATTTC. This encodes CASSLEGTGSYEQYF.

V gene TRBV4-1 combines with J gene TRBJ2-1, with TRBD2 as a possible D gene (5 bases). This CDR3 spans 13 amino acids. V lost 0 bases to trimming and J lost 10 bases, with 10 bases between them. The germline V gene encodes CDR1 MGHRA and CDR2 YSYEKL. Here the CDR3 DNA reads TGCGCCAGCAGCCAAGATCATCGGGGAGAGCAGTTCTTC. Its translation is CASSQDHRGEQFF.

This rearrangement joins TRBV30 to TRBJ2-5, with 10 bases lining up with TRBD2. V lost 0 bases, J lost 4 bases, and 5 bases stayed unmatched. This CDR3 contains 15 residues. The germline CDR1 and CDR2 sequences are GTSNPN and SVGIG (reference sequence). The CDR3 bases are TGTGCCTGGAGTGTACGTTTAGCGGGAGGAGAGACCCAGTACTTC. Translated: CAWSVRLAGGETQYF.

This clone was observed a few times. The chain is built from TRBV7-8 and TRBJ2-5, with a tentative D call TRBD2 (6 bases). The germline CDR1 and CDR2 sequences are SGHVS and FQNEAQ. V lost 4 bases to trimming and J lost 6 bases, with 12 bases between them. This CDR3 comprises 13 residues. CDR3 residues: CASSSRLGQTQYF. The CDR3 nucleotides are TGTGCCAGCAGCTCTCGACTAGGACAGACCCAGTACTTC.

The rearrangement joins TRBV5-6 to TRBJ1-5; D remains ambiguous. V was cut by 2 bases and J by 0 bases, with 9 bases left in between. Germline CDR1 is SGHDT and CDR2 is YYEEEE. The CDR3 extends over 15 amino acids. CDR3 in amino acids: CASSFRGISNQPQHF. The CDR3 region has the DNA TGTGCCAGCAGCTTCCGAGGAATTAGCAATCAGCCCCAGCATTTT.

The V and J genes are TRBV15 and TRBJ1-3, with D unresolved. Trimming shortened V by 5 bases and J by 4 bases, and 15 bases separated the two germline ends. The CDR3 is 15 amino acids. Germline assignment: CDR1 LNHNV and CDR2 YYDKDF (reference sequence). The CDR3 loop reads CATSVERSSGNTIYF. The DNA of the CDR3 is TGTGCCACCAGCGTTGAAAGAAGCTCAGGAAACACCATATATTTT.

V is TRBV6-5 and J is TRBJ2-4, with no clear D. This CDR3 has 14 amino acids. V lost 3 bases and J lost 8, with 14 bases in between. Germline loops: CDR1 MNHEY, CDR2 SVGAGI. Here the CDR3 reads CASSYRSARDIQYF. The CDR3 DNA reads as TGTGCCAGCAGTTATCGGTCAGCTCGGGACATTCAGTACTTC.

This clone has just a few counts. The V and J genes are TRBV6-5 and TRBJ1-5; D is unclear. CDR3 length: 14 residues. Germline V gene data show CDR1 as MNHEY and CDR2 as SVGAGI. CDR3 nucleotide sequence: TGTGCTCCCCAGGCCCAGACTAGCAATCAGCCCCAGCATTTT. This encodes CAPQAQTSNQPQHF.

This rearrangement joins TRBV25-1 to TRBJ1-4; TRBD1 agrees at 8 bases. Germline CDR1 is MGHDK and CDR2 is SYGVNS. V trimming: 6 bases; J trimming: 4 bases; junction bases outside the gene matches: 4. This CDR3 region has 14 residues. For the CDR3, the DNA is TGTGCCAGCAGCAATACAGGGGGTAATGAAAAACTGTTTTTT. Translating gives CASSNTGGNEKLFF.

The gene calls are TRBV4-3 and TRBJ2-3; D gene unclear. Per germline, CDR1 LGHNA and CDR2 YSLEER. The CDR3 totals 18 residues. V was trimmed by 1 base and J by 2 bases, leaving 19 bases between them. The CDR3 bases are TGCGCCAGCAGCCAAGTAGCCTCCGATTTACCCCCCACAGATACGCAGTATTTT. As protein: CASSQVASDLPPTDTQYF.

The chain has TRBV7-9 and TRBJ2-1; 10 positions agree with TRBD2. Trimming removed 1 base from V and 6 bases from J; junction bases left unmatched: 3. The CDR3 contains 15 residues. In germline, CDR1 is SEHNR, CDR2 FQNEAQ (reference sequence). This chain's CDR3 is CASSLVGLAANEQFF. CDR3 sequence (DNA): TGTGCCAGCAGCTTAGTCGGACTAGCGGCCAATGAGCAGTTCTTC.

The chain carries TRBV6-6 and TRBJ2-5, with D unresolved. Near its end, the DNA agrees better with TRBJ2-7, so the J call may be wrong. Germline CDR1 is MNHNY and CDR2 is SVGAGI (reference sequence). This CDR3 has 11 amino acids. Here the CDR3 reads CASSWADEQYF. CDR3 nucleotides: TGTGCCAGCAGTTGGGCCGACGAGCAGTACTTC.

The V gene is TRBV18, the J gene TRBJ1-1, with a tentative D call TRBD1 (5 bases). Trimming cost V 9 bases and J 4 bases, with 12 bases left between them. Per germline, CDR1 KGHSH and CDR2 LQKENI. The CDR3 has 12 residues. The CDR3 is CASGRGGTEAFF. In nucleotides, the CDR3 is TGTGCCAGTGGTAGGGGCGGCACTGAAGCTTTCTTT.

V usage is TRBV5-1 and J usage is TRBJ1-2, with 11 bases fitting TRBD1. The V and J ends lost 4 bases and 4 bases, in that order; junction bases with no gene match: 3. Germline values: CDR1 SGHRS, CDR2 YFSETQ. The CDR3 runs 14 residues. In DNA, the CDR3 is TGCGCCAGCAGCATGGGACAGGGGGTCTATGGCTACACCTTC. This translates into CASSMGQGVYGYTF. The complete variable domain, with remaining parts taken from reference TRBV5-1 and TRBJ1-2, reads KAGVTQTPRYLIKTRGQQVTLSCSPISGHRSVSWYQQTPGQGLQFLFEYFSETQRNKGNFPGRFSGRQFSNSRSEMNVSTLELGDSALYLCASSMGQGVYGYTFGSGTRLTVV.

This chain uses TRBV6-1 with TRBJ2-7; 10 bases fit TRBD2. J was trimmed by 1 base and V by 6 bases; bases with no gene match: 6. CDR3 length: 15 amino acids. In germline, CDR1 is MNHNS, CDR2 SASEGT. The DNA of the CDR3 is TGTGCCAGCAGGGTAGAAGCGGGAGGGTCCTACGAGCAGTACTTC. Its protein is CASRVEAGGSYEQYF.

The genes are TRBV30 and TRBJ2-2; D uncertain. Trimming pared 4 bases from V and 7 bases from J, leaving 7 bases between. Germline V gives CDR1 GTSNPN, CDR2 SVGIG (reference sequence). The CDR3 has 11 residues. This chain's CDR3 is CAWTSFGELFF. CDR3 nucleotides: TGTGCCTGGACGAGCTTCGGGGAGCTGTTTTTT.